This is a list of T cell receptor beta chains from one sample in a study of CD8+CD57+ T cells in acquired aplastic anemia. Each CDR3 protein is one row after TCRdb ran MiXCR on the reads. This repertoire shows approximately 190,000 distinct CDR3 sequences, over 60% found once; its top ten account for roughly 50%. The sequenced sample was sorted CD4+, CD8+, or CD8+CD57+ T cells (not recorded which) from PBMCs. The origin of the receptors is a human donor with severe aplastic anemia or a healthy control (not recorded which). Both conserved end residues are part of each CDR3. The D gene is left open where the match is weak. Clone size is not always given. Where it is, it says once, few, many or a class for expanded clones.

clone_size d_call j_call v_call cdr3_aa cdr3_nt
NA NA TRBJ2-3 TRBV2 CASSGPRGTDTQYF TGTGCCAGCAGTGGGCCCCGTGGCACAGATACGCAGTATTTT
few TRBD1 TRBJ2-1 TRBV6-4 CASSGTEYNEQFF TGTGCCAGCAGCGGGACAGAATACAATGAGCAGTTCTTC
NA TRBD1 TRBJ2-7 TRBV2 CASTVDRISSYEQYF TGTGCCAGCACTGTGGACAGGATAAGCTCCTACGAGCAGTACTTC
NA NA TRBJ2-5 TRBV7-9 CASSQGGGWIETQYF TGTGCCAGCAGCCAGGGGGGGGGTTGGATCGAGACCCAGTACTTC
once NA TRBJ2-7 TRBV24-1 CATSDNNYEQYF TGTGCCACCAGTGACAATAACTACGAGCAGTACTTC
few TRBD2 TRBJ2-1 TRBV7-3 CASSLAGGAYNEQFF TGTGCCAGCAGCTTAGCGGGGGGGGCCTACAATGAGCAGTTCTTC
NA TRBD1 TRBJ1-2 TRBV12-3/TRBV12-4 CASTHAGTVYGYTF TGTGCCAGCACTCATGCCGGGACAGTCTATGGCTACACCTTC
NA NA TRBJ2-2 TRBV7-3 CASRYNRDYTGELFF TGTGCCAGCAGATACAACCGGGACTACACCGGGGAGCTGTTTTTT
NA NA TRBJ1-5 TRBV29-1 CSIKSGDGQPQHF TGCAGTATCAAGTCAGGGGATGGGCAGCCCCAGCATTTT
NA NA TRBJ2-5 TRBV24-1 CATSDFGETQYF TGTGCCACCAGTGATTTTGGGGAGACCCAGTACTTC
NA TRBD2 TRBJ2-1 TRBV2 CASSAPGRLAGVGEQFF TGTGCCAGCAGCGCCCCGGGTCGTCTAGCGGGAGTAGGTGAGCAGTTCTTC